The present T cell receptor beta chain was sequenced within a study of blood T cell repertoires in COVID-19. A single count supports this clone. This CDR3 is 15 amino acids long. Germline V lookup: CDR1 MNHEY, CDR2 SVGAGI. V was shortened by 1 base and J by 0 bases, with 9 bases between the two germline ends. The data were produced by immunoSEQ multiplex PCR, yet TCRdb's version contains in-frame clones alone and is incomplete. The table shows fewer than 200,000 clones, with roughly 90% occurring only once. The rearrangement joins TRBV6-5 to TRBJ1-1, with D tentatively TRBD1 (5 bases). This clonotype originated in a man aged 55 to 70 with acute or convalescent COVID-19. The sequenced sample consisted of peripheral blood. CDR3: CASSYLQGMNTEAFF. The CDR3 DNA is TGTGCCAGCAGTTACTTGCAGGGCATGAACACTGAAGCTTTCTTT.